The 28 T cell receptor beta chains presented below share a single source sample, sequenced in a study of neurological immune-mediated disorders. One entry per CDR3 protein results from TCRdb running MiXCR on the 5' RACE reads. The sample holds fewer than 25,000 distinct CDR3 sequences, 10% seen once. The sequencing input was PBMCs. These receptors were taken from a woman in her fifties or sixties with HTLV-1-associated myelopathy (HAM/TSP).

This clonotype has a count of ten or more. The chain combines TRBV27 with TRBJ1-5; possibly TRBD1 for D (5 bases). The germline V gene encodes CDR1 MNHEY and CDR2 SMNVEV (reference sequence). V lost 3 bases to trimming and J lost 0 bases, with 6 bases between them. The CDR3 is 14 amino acids. The CDR3 loop reads CASSFRASNQPQHF. CDR3 in DNA: TGTGCCAGCAGTTTCAGGGCTAGCAATCAGCCCCAGCATTTT.

The sample holds many counts of this clonotype. The chain links TRBV18 to TRBJ2-7; no definite D call. Germline CDR1 and CDR2: KGHSH and LQKENI. V was trimmed by 4 bases and J by 6 bases, leaving 13 bases between them. CDR3 length equals 13 residues. CDR3 sequence reads: CASSQDRVREQYF. For the CDR3, the DNA is TGTGCCAGCTCACAGGACCGGGTCCGCGAGCAGTACTTC.

This clonotype was seen ten or more times. The J gene is TRBJ2-1, the V gene TRBV20-1; maybe TRBD1 (5 bases). This CDR3 comprises 15 residues. Germline V lookup: CDR1 DFQATT, CDR2 SNEGSKA (reference sequence). Trimming pared 5 bases from V and 2 bases from J, leaving 16 bases between. The CDR3 loop is CSAPDSLGAYNEQFF. In nucleotides, the CDR3 is TGCAGTGCTCCCGATTCGTTAGGGGCCTACAATGAGCAGTTCTTC.

The chain combines TRBV5-1 with TRBJ2-7, with 7 bases lining up with TRBD1. CDR1 is SGHRS, CDR2 YFSETQ, per germline. V shed 5 bases, J shed 5 bases, and the junction held 7 bases outside the gene matches. This CDR3 contains 13 residues. The DNA for the CDR3 is TGCGCCAGCAGACACACTACAGGGGACGAGCAGTACTTC. As protein: CASRHTTGDEQYF.

This clonotype was counted ten times or more. The rearrangement joins TRBV6-6 to TRBJ2-3; 7 nucleotides match TRBD1. Unmatched junction bases numbered 17, after V lost 4 bases and J lost 4 bases. The germline gives CDR1 MNHNY, CDR2 SVGAGI (reference sequence). This CDR3 region has 18 residues. DNA of the CDR3: TGTGCCAGCAGTTCCGGGACAGAGGTCTGGTTGGCGTCAGATACGCAGTATTTT. Residues: CASSSGTEVWLASDTQYF.

This clonotype was counted at least ten times. The rearrangement joins TRBV5-6 to TRBJ2-1; TRBD1 matches 9 bases. Trimming cost V 6 bases and J 2 bases; bases outside gene matches: 12. This CDR3 region has 17 residues. Germline V CDR1 and CDR2: SGHDT, YYEEEE. CDR3 in DNA: TGTGCCAGCAACCCATTCCTCGGGACAGGGCCCTACAATGAGCAGTTCTTC. Its protein product is CASNPFLGTGPYNEQFF.

This clonotype was seen repeatedly, ten times or more. The chain combines TRBV10-3 with TRBJ1-1, with TRBD1 as a possible D gene (5 bases). This CDR3 is built from 14 residues. Trimming pared 2 bases from V and 11 bases from J, leaving 18 bases between. Per the germline V gene, CDR1 is ENHRY and CDR2 is SYGVKD. Here the CDR3 reads CAISENTSRKGAFF. The CDR3 DNA is TGTGCCATCAGTGAGAACACATCCCGTAAGGGGGCTTTCTTT.

By sample fraction, this clonotype is medium-sized. V and J are TRBV5-6 and TRBJ1-6; D call uncertain. V was cut by 1 base and J by 0 bases, with 8 bases left in between. The CDR3 length is 16 residues. CDR1 and CDR2 from the germline V gene are SGHDT and YYEEEE. CDR3 in amino acids: CASSLYGNSYNSPLHF. CDR3 nucleotides: TGTGCCAGCAGCTTGTATGGCAACTCCTATAATTCACCCCTCCACTTT.

Ten or more counts support this clonotype. The chain has TRBV20-1 and TRBJ2-7; 8 nucleotides agree with TRBD2. J lost 4 bases, V lost 3 bases, and 2 bases had no gene match. Germline lookup yields CDR1 DFQATT and CDR2 SNEGSKA (reference sequence). The CDR3 covers 12 residues. In nucleotides, the CDR3 is TGCAGTGCTAGCCTAGCGGGTTACGAGCAGTACTTC. It yields the protein CSASLAGYEQYF.

This chain uses TRBV21-1 with TRBJ1-5; whether TRBD1, the table's D call, matches the DNA was not checked. TRBV21-1 is reported as a pseudogene. The CDR3 loop spans 17 amino acids. The CDR3 DNA is TGTGCCAGCAGCAGCTACCCGATGGACAGGGGGCATCAGCCCCAGCATTTT. It specifies CASSSYPMDRGHQPQHF.

This clonotype has a count of ten or more. The chain links TRBV7-2 to TRBJ2-5; 8 positions match TRBD2. CDR3 length: 15 amino acids. Germline trimming cut 4 bases from V and 5 bases from J; bases unmatched to any gene: 9. Germline loops: CDR1 SGHTA, CDR2 FQGNSA. In nucleotides, the CDR3 is TGTGCCAGCAGCTCCCAGGGCGGGGGGTTGGAGACCCAGTACTTC. Protein sequence: CASSSQGGGLETQYF.

There are many counts of this clonotype. This chain uses TRBV6-6 with TRBJ1-6; possibly TRBD1 for D (6 bases). Germline lookup yields CDR1 MNHNY and CDR2 SVGAGI (reference sequence). CDR3 length: 17 amino acids. With 0 bases removed from V and 0 bases from J, the gap between germline ends came to 9 bases. This CDR3 reads CASSYSNRVSYNSPLHF. The CDR3 nucleotides read TGTGCCAGCAGTTACTCAAACAGGGTCTCCTATAATTCACCCCTCCACTTT.

This clonotype was recorded at least ten times. V gene TRBV6-1 combines with J gene TRBJ2-1; no reliable D call. The CDR3 has 15 residues. V was trimmed by 6 bases and J by 0 bases, leaving 12 bases between them. The germline V gene encodes CDR1 MNHNS and CDR2 SASEGT. The CDR3 protein is CASSAGFSSYNEQFF. The CDR3 DNA sequence: TGTGCCAGCAGCGCTGGTTTCAGCTCCTACAATGAGCAGTTCTTC.

This clonotype has a count of ten or more. This sequence joins TRBV29-1 and TRBJ2-3; weak D call: TRBD1 (5 bases). The CDR3 consists of 14 residues. Germline V gene data show CDR1 as SQVTM and CDR2 as ANQGSEA. V shed 3 bases and J shed 1 base, with 11 bases lying between them. CDR3 in DNA: TGCAGCGTTGAGGGGCCGGACGGCACAGATACGCAGTATTTT. This encodes CSVEGPDGTDTQYF.

This clonotype was seen at least ten times. V is TRBV2 and J is TRBJ2-3; D is unresolved. Germline assignment: CDR1 SNHLY and CDR2 FYNNEI. V was trimmed by 5 bases and J by 3 bases, leaving 6 bases between them. The CDR3 contains 12 residues. CDR3 loop: CASSRETDTQYF. DNA for the CDR3: TGTGCCAGCAGTCGCGAAACAGATACGCAGTATTTT.

This clonotype was observed many times. V and J are TRBV12-3 or TRBV12-4 and TRBJ2-1; D is ambiguous. The CDR3 is made up of 18 amino acids. Trimming removed 0 bases from V and 0 bases from J, with 15 bases in between. The CDR3 spells CASSLAAVYQSSYNEQFF. The CDR3 DNA follows: TGTGCCAGCAGTTTAGCTGCCGTCTACCAGAGCTCCTACAATGAGCAGTTCTTC.

This clonotype occurred many times. The CDR3 region is CASSSTNAGEQFF. The CDR3 coding sequence is TGTGCCAGCAGCTCAACTAATGCGGGTGAGCAGTTCTTC. This chain uses TRBV7-6 with TRBJ2-1; possibly TRBD2 for D (5 bases). The CDR3 is 13 amino acids. The V end lost 4 bases, the J end lost 9 bases, and 13 bases lay between the germline ends. Germline CDR1 SGHVS, CDR2 FNYEAQ.

This clonotype was observed at least ten times. The CDR3 DNA reads TGCGCCAGCAGCTTGACTTGGCCGCAACAGGGGGCGAACTCACCCCTCCACTTT. Protein product: CASSLTWPQQGANSPLHF. The V gene is TRBV5-1, the J gene TRBJ1-6, with TRBD1 matching over 9 bases. V shed 1 base and J 10 bases; nucleotides not matched to a gene: 15. The germline CDR1 and CDR2 sequences are SGHRS and YFSETQ. The CDR3 runs to 18 residues.

This clonotype is medium-sized (0.01 to 0.1%). CDR3 protein: CSASGGETQYF. The CDR3 DNA follows: TGCAGTGCTAGCGGGGGGGAGACCCAGTACTTC. The chain is built from TRBV20-1 and TRBJ2-5, with 7 bases matching TRBD2. V was clipped by 3 bases and J by 5 bases; unmatched bases: 0. CDR1 is DFQATT, CDR2 SNEGSKA, per germline (reference sequence). The length of the CDR3 is 11 residues.

This clonotype was observed many times. The chain combines TRBV7-2 with TRBJ2-7; 7 bases map to TRBD2. This CDR3 is 17 amino acids long. The J segment lost 0 bases and the V segment lost 2 bases, leaving 10 bases of the junction unmatched. Per germline, CDR1 SGHTA and CDR2 FQGNSA. In nucleotides, the CDR3 is TGTGCCAGCAGCTTACAGCCGGGACTACCGAGCTCCTACGAGCAGTACTTC. Translation gives CASSLQPGLPSSYEQYF.

This clonotype is categorized as medium-sized. This chain connects TRBV5-1 to TRBJ2-3; TRBD1 agrees at 11 bases. The V segment lost 6 bases and the J segment 4 bases; nucleotides outside the gene matches: 7. The germline V gene encodes CDR1 SGHRS and CDR2 YFSETQ. The CDR3 extends over 15 amino acids. The CDR3 bases are TGCGCCAGCACCGGACAGGGGGCTAGGGCAGATACGCAGTATTTT. Encoded protein: CASTGQGARADTQYF.

This clonotype has only one observation. Because the CDR3's place on the DNA is in doubt, the DNA is left out and the CDR3 is given as listed by TCRdb. The V and J genes are TRBV7-8 and TRBJ2-1; TRBD2, the D gene given by the table, was not confirmed from the DNA. 20 amino acids form the CDR3, both terminal residues included. CDR1 is SGHVS, CDR2 FQNEAQ, per germline. CDR3 sequence: CASSFYICSYQLAGGYEQFF.

This sequence joins TRBV10-2 and TRBJ1-3; a possible D gene is TRBD1 (6 bases). Trimming removed 2 bases at V and 0 bases at J, with 14 bases between. Germline V gives CDR1 WSHSY, CDR2 SAAADI. The CDR3 is 17 amino acids. The CDR3 sequence: CASSEPRTANSGNTIYF. In DNA form, the CDR3 reads TGCGCCAGCAGTGAGCCAAGGACAGCCAACTCTGGAAACACCATATATTTT.

This clonotype was counted ten times or more. This chain links TRBV29-1 with TRBJ2-3; 9 bases agree with TRBD2. Germline loops: CDR1 SQVTM, CDR2 ANQGSEA. V was pared by 1 base and J by 1 base, with 12 bases of the junction left unmatched. The CDR3 has 18 residues. The CDR3 DNA sequence: TGCAGCGTTGAAGGATGGGGCTCTAGCGGGGCCCGCACAGATACGCAGTATTTT. Translation: CSVEGWGSSGARTDTQYF.

This clonotype was detected many times. The rearrangement uses TRBV18 and TRBJ2-5, with a weak D call TRBD2 (6 bases). The CDR3 extends over 16 amino acids. V was cut by 3 bases and J by 4 bases, with 18 bases left in between. Germline V gene lookup returns CDR1 KGHSH and CDR2 LQKENI. CDR3 in DNA: TGTGCCAGCTCACCTTCACGCCTGGTGGGGGGAGAGACCCAGTACTTC. It codes for CASSPSRLVGGETQYF.

This clonotype has at least ten counts. This chain connects TRBV11-1 to TRBJ2-7; 8 bases are a match to TRBD1. The CDR3 spans 16 residues. Germline trimming cut 5 bases from V and 2 bases from J; bases unmatched to any gene: 11. CDR1 and CDR2 from the germline V gene are SGHAT and FQDESV (reference sequence). In DNA, the CDR3 is TGTGCCAGCAGCGCTTCCGGGGACAGGCTTACCTACGAGCAGTACTTC. Translation: CASSASGDRLTYEQYF.

By sample fraction, this clonotype is medium-sized. The rearrangement joins TRBV5-1 to TRBJ1-1; 7 nucleotides line up with TRBD1. Losses at the gene ends were 6 bases for V and 7 bases for J; bases not matched to a gene: 15. CDR3 length: 15 amino acids. Germline V CDR1 and CDR2: SGHRS, YFSETQ. CDR3 nucleotides: TGCGCCAGCAACCTTGAACAAACAGGGGTTGGTGAAGCTTTCTTT. It encodes CASNLEQTGVGEAFF.

This clonotype was recorded at least ten times. The chain employs TRBV18 and TRBJ2-1; the match to TRBD1 covers 7 bases. Germline CDR1 KGHSH, CDR2 LQKENI. The CDR3 runs 14 residues. J was trimmed by 2 bases and V by 4 bases; bases with no gene match: 2. The DNA for the CDR3 is TGTGCCAGCTCACAGCAGGGGGCCTACAATGAGCAGTTCTTC. Residues: CASSQQGAYNEQFF.